Listed below are T cell receptor beta chains from one sample, sequenced in a study of breast tumors, draining lymph nodes, adjacent tissues. TCRdb re-called the multiplex PCR reads with MiXCR, one entry per CDR3 protein. The table has some 47,000 distinct CDR3 sequences, 35% to 50% seen once; the top ten hold roughly a tenth. The sample comprised breast tumor tissue. Receptors were obtained from a female donor with breast cancer. Some clones in this sample may be carry-over from other donors' samples. Both conserved end residues are part of each CDR3. D genes are given only for firm matches. Not every row has a clone size; where given, it reads once, few, many or a size class.

abundance: many
d_gene: .
v_gene: TRBV30
j_gene: TRBJ2-1
CDR3nt: TGTGCCTGCCGGGACACCTCTTACAATGAGCAGTTCTTC
CDR3aa: CACRDTSYNEQFF

abundance: .
d_gene: .
v_gene: TRBV20-1
j_gene: TRBJ1-3
CDR3nt: TGCAGTGCATTAGGGGGGGATTTGAACACCATATATTTT
CDR3aa: CSALGGDLNTIYF

abundance: .
d_gene: .
v_gene: TRBV12-3/TRBV12-4
j_gene: TRBJ2-7
CDR3nt: TGTGCCAGCAGTTTTTTCTCCTACGAGCAGTACTTC
CDR3aa: CASSFFSYEQYF

abundance: many
d_gene: .
v_gene: TRBV9
j_gene: TRBJ1-2
CDR3nt: TGTGCCAGCAGCGTAGGGCAGTTAGAGGGCTACACCTTC
CDR3aa: CASSVGQLEGYTF

abundance: many
d_gene: TRBD1
v_gene: TRBV6-5
j_gene: TRBJ1-4
CDR3nt: TGTGCCAGCAGTTTCAACAGGGGGGTTAATGAAAAACTGTTTTTT
CDR3aa: CASSFNRGVNEKLFF

abundance: few
d_gene: TRBD1
v_gene: TRBV7-8
j_gene: TRBJ1-5
CDR3nt: TGTGCCAGCAGCTTAGGGGACAGGCGGGGAGGCAATCAGCCCCAGCATTTT
CDR3aa: CASSLGDRRGGNQPQHF

abundance: many
d_gene: .
v_gene: TRBV7-8
j_gene: TRBJ1-3
CDR3nt: TGTGCCAGCAGCTTAAATGGGGCAGACGACTCTGGAAACACCATATATTTT
CDR3aa: CASSLNGADDSGNTIYF

abundance: .
d_gene: .
v_gene: TRBV28
j_gene: TRBJ2-2
CDR3nt: TGTGCCAGCGGGGGTCCGGGGAACACCGGGGAGCTGTTTTTT
CDR3aa: CASGGPGNTGELFF

abundance: many
d_gene: .
v_gene: TRBV9
j_gene: TRBJ2-7
CDR3nt: TGTGCCAGCAGCGTAGCCCCGGACCAATCCTACGAGCAGTACTTC
CDR3aa: CASSVAPDQSYEQYF

abundance: many
d_gene: .
v_gene: TRBV5-5
j_gene: TRBJ2-5
CDR3nt: TGTGCCAGCAGCCGGGCATTGGGGGAGACCCAGTACTTC
CDR3aa: CASSRALGETQYF

abundance: .
d_gene: TRBD2
v_gene: TRBV12-3/TRBV12-4
j_gene: TRBJ2-7
CDR3nt: TGTGCCAGCAGCAAACTAGCGGGAATGTACGAGCAGTACTTC
CDR3aa: CASSKLAGMYEQYF

abundance: .
d_gene: .
v_gene: TRBV20-1
j_gene: TRBJ2-7
CDR3nt: TGCAGTGCTAGTATTGGTCGGGCTAGCGTCCACGAGCAGTACTTC
CDR3aa: CSASIGRASVHEQYF

abundance: once
d_gene: .
v_gene: TRBV7-9
j_gene: TRBJ2-7
CDR3nt: TGTGCCAGCAGCACAACCCCAAGGTACGAGCAGTACTTC
CDR3aa: CASSTTPRYEQYF

abundance: many
d_gene: TRBD2
v_gene: TRBV19
j_gene: TRBJ2-1
CDR3nt: TGTGCCAGTAGTATTCTGGACTTTCAGGGGGGACTAGCGGGGTACTGGACCTACAATGAGCAGTTCTTC
CDR3aa: CASSILDFQGGLAGYWTYNEQFF

abundance: many
d_gene: .
v_gene: TRBV19
j_gene: TRBJ2-7
CDR3nt: TGTGCCAGTAGTACCTCCCACTACGAGCAGTACTTC
CDR3aa: CASSTSHYEQYF

abundance: few
d_gene: .
v_gene: TRBV30
j_gene: TRBJ1-1
CDR3nt: TGTGCCTGGAGAAGGGGGAACACTGAAGCTTTCTTT
CDR3aa: CAWRRGNTEAFF

abundance: many
d_gene: TRBD1
v_gene: TRBV20-1
j_gene: TRBJ2-1
CDR3nt: TGCAGTGCTAGACGACAGGGGGCTAGGTGGAATGAGCAGTTCTTC
CDR3aa: CSARRQGARWNEQFF

abundance: .
d_gene: .
v_gene: TRBV7-8
j_gene: TRBJ2-2
CDR3nt: TGTGCCAGCAGCCCTTCCGGGGGGCTGGTTTTT
CDR3aa: CASSPSGGLVF

abundance: many
d_gene: TRBD2
v_gene: TRBV7-2
j_gene: TRBJ2-2
CDR3nt: TGTGCCAGCAGCTTAGTTGCGGGAGTACGGACCGGGGAGCTGTTTTTT
CDR3aa: CASSLVAGVRTGELFF

abundance: medium-sized
d_gene: TRBD1
v_gene: TRBV7-9
j_gene: TRBJ1-6
CDR3nt: TGTGCCAGCAGTTCGGGACAGCCGTATTCACCCCTCCACTTT
CDR3aa: CASSSGQPYSPLHF

abundance: .
d_gene: .
v_gene: TRBV25-1
j_gene: TRBJ1-4
CDR3nt: TGTGCCAGCAGTGAATGGGGGCGCAATGAAAAACTGTTTTTT
CDR3aa: CASSEWGRNEKLFF

abundance: once
d_gene: TRBD2
v_gene: TRBV9
j_gene: TRBJ2-1
CDR3nt: TGTGCCAGCAGCACGGGACTATCCAATGAGCAGTTCTTC
CDR3aa: CASSTGLSNEQFF

abundance: .
d_gene: .
v_gene: TRBV7-9
j_gene: TRBJ2-3
CDR3nt: TGTGCCAGCAGTTCAAGCTCCTACAATGAGCAGTATTTT
CDR3aa: CASSSSSYNEQYF

abundance: many
d_gene: .
v_gene: TRBV11-3
j_gene: TRBJ2-5
CDR3nt: TGTGCCAGCAGCCCTCGGGACACTCTAGAGACCCAGTACTTC
CDR3aa: CASSPRDTLETQYF

abundance: medium-sized
d_gene: .
v_gene: TRBV24-1
j_gene: TRBJ1-2
CDR3nt: TGTGCCACCAGTGGAGACAACTATGGCTACACCTTC
CDR3aa: CATSGDNYGYTF

abundance: .
d_gene: TRBD2
v_gene: TRBV20-1
j_gene: TRBJ2-3
CDR3nt: TGCAGTTCCTACCCCGGGACTAGCGGATCAGGACCGGATACGCAGTATTTT
CDR3aa: CSSYPGTSGSGPDTQYF

abundance: many
d_gene: .
v_gene: TRBV3-1
j_gene: TRBJ2-3
CDR3nt: TGTGCCAGCAGCCAAGGGACGAGCGCCGATACGCAGTATTTT
CDR3aa: CASSQGTSADTQYF

abundance: many
d_gene: .
v_gene: TRBV18
j_gene: TRBJ1-6
CDR3nt: TGTGCCAGCTCACCAACGGCTGATTCACCCCTCCACTTT
CDR3aa: CASSPTADSPLHF

abundance: .
d_gene: TRBD2
v_gene: TRBV7-2
j_gene: TRBJ2-1
CDR3nt: TGTGCCAGCAGCCGTACTAGCGGGAGGGGCAATGAGCAGTTCTTC
CDR3aa: CASSRTSGRGNEQFF

abundance: many
d_gene: TRBD1
v_gene: TRBV20-1
j_gene: TRBJ1-2
CDR3nt: TGCAGTGCTAAGGACAGGGAGGCTGGCTACACCTTC
CDR3aa: CSAKDREAGYTF

abundance: .
d_gene: TRBD1
v_gene: TRBV4-3
j_gene: TRBJ1-6
CDR3nt: TGCGCCAGCACCCAAGATAGGGGGGACAGGAGCAACTCACCCCTCCACTTT
CDR3aa: CASTQDRGDRSNSPLHF

abundance: many
d_gene: .
v_gene: TRBV11-1
j_gene: TRBJ2-3
CDR3nt: TGTGCCAGCAGCCGATTGACAGACACAGATACGCAGTATTTT
CDR3aa: CASSRLTDTDTQYF

abundance: once
d_gene: TRBD2
v_gene: TRBV19
j_gene: TRBJ2-2
CDR3nt: TGTGCCAGTAGTACGCGGGGGAGTTCGACCGGGGAGCTGTTTTTT
CDR3aa: CASSTRGSSTGELFF

abundance: many
d_gene: TRBD2
v_gene: TRBV7-9
j_gene: TRBJ2-7
CDR3nt: TGTGCCAGCAGCATAGCGGGACGAGCCCTCTACGAGCAGTACTTC
CDR3aa: CASSIAGRALYEQYF

abundance: .
d_gene: .
v_gene: TRBV11-3
j_gene: TRBJ1-2
CDR3nt: TGTGCCAGCAGCCCGGGAATGGACTCTGGAAACACCTTC
CDR3aa: CASSPGMDSGNTF

abundance: .
d_gene: .
v_gene: TRBV7-3
j_gene: TRBJ2-7
CDR3nt: TGTGCCAGCAGCCTGGAGGGAGGCGACGACGAGCAGTACTTC
CDR3aa: CASSLEGGDDEQYF

abundance: once
d_gene: TRBD2
v_gene: TRBV20-1
j_gene: TRBJ2-1
CDR3nt: TGCAGTGCTATGGACCTAGCGGGCTCCTACAATGAGCAGTTCTTC
CDR3aa: CSAMDLAGSYNEQFF

abundance: many
d_gene: .
v_gene: TRBV7-6
j_gene: TRBJ2-2
CDR3nt: TGTGCCAGCAGCTCACAACCCATCAACACCGGGGAGCTGTTTTTT
CDR3aa: CASSSQPINTGELFF

abundance: many
d_gene: TRBD2
v_gene: TRBV20-1
j_gene: TRBJ2-7
CDR3nt: TGCAGTGCTTTGGGGCAGCGGGGTCTTTACGAGCAGTACTTC
CDR3aa: CSALGQRGLYEQYF

abundance: many
d_gene: .
v_gene: TRBV6-5
j_gene: TRBJ1-5
CDR3nt: TGTGCCAGCAGTCAGCGAGATCAGCCCCAGCATTTT
CDR3aa: CASSQRDQPQHF

abundance: .
d_gene: TRBD2
v_gene: TRBV10-3
j_gene: TRBJ2-7
CDR3nt: TGTGCCATCAGAAGGACTAGCGGGAGCAGGTACGAGCAGTACTTC
CDR3aa: CAIRRTSGSRYEQYF

abundance: many
d_gene: .
v_gene: TRBV9
j_gene: TRBJ1-2
CDR3nt: TGTGCCAGCAGCGGGGACCATAGTATTGCCTATGGCTACACCTTC
CDR3aa: CASSGDHSIAYGYTF

abundance: many
d_gene: TRBD2
v_gene: TRBV19
j_gene: TRBJ2-7
CDR3nt: TGTGCCAGTAGATTAACCGGGACTAGCGACGAGCAGTACTTC
CDR3aa: CASRLTGTSDEQYF

abundance: many
d_gene: .
v_gene: TRBV19
j_gene: TRBJ1-2
CDR3nt: TGTGCCAGTACCTCAGGAGGCATAGGCTACACCTTC
CDR3aa: CASTSGGIGYTF

abundance: many
d_gene: TRBD2
v_gene: TRBV27
j_gene: TRBJ2-7
CDR3nt: TGTGCCAGCAGTCGATCCACTAGCGGGAGTTCCTACGAGCAGTACTTC
CDR3aa: CASSRSTSGSSYEQYF

abundance: .
d_gene: TRBD2
v_gene: TRBV7-2
j_gene: TRBJ2-5
CDR3nt: TGTGCCAGCAGCTTCTCCCTAGCGGGAGCAGAGACCCAGTACTTC
CDR3aa: CASSFSLAGAETQYF

abundance: .
d_gene: TRBD2
v_gene: TRBV7-8
j_gene: TRBJ2-3
CDR3nt: TGTGCCAGCAGCTTAGCCGTACTAGCGGGAGGGCGAGCAGATACGCAGTATTTT
CDR3aa: CASSLAVLAGGRADTQYF

abundance: .
d_gene: TRBD1
v_gene: TRBV7-9
j_gene: TRBJ1-4
CDR3nt: TGTGCCAGCAGCTACAGGGGGCGGTTTAATGAAAAACTGTTTTTT
CDR3aa: CASSYRGRFNEKLFF

abundance: .
d_gene: TRBD2
v_gene: TRBV6-2/TRBV6-3
j_gene: TRBJ2-1
CDR3nt: TGTGCCAGTTGTCTGGCGAGGGACTACAATGAGCAGCTCTTC
CDR3aa: CASCLARDYNEQLF

abundance: many
d_gene: .
v_gene: TRBV5-1
j_gene: TRBJ1-4
CDR3nt: TGCGCCAGCAGCTTGGCCACGGGTAATGAAAAACTGTTTTTT
CDR3aa: CASSLATGNEKLFF

abundance: many
d_gene: TRBD1
v_gene: TRBV7-3
j_gene: TRBJ1-2
CDR3nt: TGTGCCAGCAGCTTAACGAACAGGGGGAACTATGGCTACACCTTC
CDR3aa: CASSLTNRGNYGYTF

abundance: many
d_gene: .
v_gene: TRBV29-1
j_gene: TRBJ2-3
CDR3nt: TGCAGCGTTGCCATGCTGGGGGGACGCACAGATACGCAGTATTTT
CDR3aa: CSVAMLGGRTDTQYF

abundance: many
d_gene: .
v_gene: TRBV6-5
j_gene: TRBJ2-1
CDR3nt: TGTGCCAGCATTTCCAACTCCTACAATGAGCAGTTCTTC
CDR3aa: CASISNSYNEQFF